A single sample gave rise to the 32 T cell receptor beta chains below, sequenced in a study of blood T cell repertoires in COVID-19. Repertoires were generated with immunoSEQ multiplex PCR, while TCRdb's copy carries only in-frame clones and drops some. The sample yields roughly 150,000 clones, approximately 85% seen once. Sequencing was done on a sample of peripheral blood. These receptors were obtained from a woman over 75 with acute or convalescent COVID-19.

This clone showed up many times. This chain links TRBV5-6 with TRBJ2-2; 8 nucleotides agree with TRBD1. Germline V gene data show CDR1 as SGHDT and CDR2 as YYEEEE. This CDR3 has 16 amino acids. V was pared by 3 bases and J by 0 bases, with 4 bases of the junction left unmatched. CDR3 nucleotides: TGTGCCAGCAGCTCTACGGACAGGGCGAACACCGGGGAGCTGTTTTTT. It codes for CASSSTDRANTGELFF.

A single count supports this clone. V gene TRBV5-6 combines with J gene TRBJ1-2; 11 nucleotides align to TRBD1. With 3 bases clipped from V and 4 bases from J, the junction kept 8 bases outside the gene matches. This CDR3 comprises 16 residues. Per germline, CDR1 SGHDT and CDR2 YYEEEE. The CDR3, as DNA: TGTGCCAGCAGCTGGGGAACTGGGACAGGGGGCTATGGCTACACCTTC. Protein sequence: CASSWGTGTGGYGYTF.

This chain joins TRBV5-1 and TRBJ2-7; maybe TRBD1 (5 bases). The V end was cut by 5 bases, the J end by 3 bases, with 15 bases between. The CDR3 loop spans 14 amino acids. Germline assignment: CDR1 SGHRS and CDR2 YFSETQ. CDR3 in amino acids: CASSPNPGFYEQYF. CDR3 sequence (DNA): TGCGCCAGCAGTCCAAACCCAGGGTTCTACGAGCAGTACTTC.

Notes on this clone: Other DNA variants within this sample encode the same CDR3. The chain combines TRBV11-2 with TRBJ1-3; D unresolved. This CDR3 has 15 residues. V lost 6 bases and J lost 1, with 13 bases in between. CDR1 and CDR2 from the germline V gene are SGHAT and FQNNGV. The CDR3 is CASRTISRSGNTIYF. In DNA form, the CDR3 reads TGTGCCAGCAGGACCATATCGCGGTCTGGAAACACCATATATTTT. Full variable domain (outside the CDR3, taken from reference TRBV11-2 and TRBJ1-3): EAGVAQSPRYKIIEKRQSVAFWCNPISGHATLYWYQQILGQGPKLLIQFQNNGVVDDSQLPKDRFSAERLKGVDSTLKIQPAKLEDSAVYLCASRTISRSGNTIYFGEGSWLTVV.

The CDR3 DNA follows: TGCGCCAGCAGCCTGCATCAGGGGTGGACGGGAACAGATACGCAGTATTTT. Translation: CASSLHQGWTGTDTQYF. The chain joins TRBV5-1 to TRBJ2-3; weak D call: TRBD1 (6 bases). Trimming pared 4 bases from V and 3 bases from J, leaving 21 bases between. CDR1 SGHRS and CDR2 YFSETQ come from the germline V gene. This CDR3 is 17 amino acids long.

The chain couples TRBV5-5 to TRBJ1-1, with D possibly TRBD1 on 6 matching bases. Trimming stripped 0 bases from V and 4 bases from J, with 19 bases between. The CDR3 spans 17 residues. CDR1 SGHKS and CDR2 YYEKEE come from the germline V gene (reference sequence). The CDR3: CASSLAGTFVPITEAFF. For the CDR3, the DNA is TGTGCCAGCAGCTTGGCCGGGACATTCGTGCCCATCACTGAAGCTTTCTTT.

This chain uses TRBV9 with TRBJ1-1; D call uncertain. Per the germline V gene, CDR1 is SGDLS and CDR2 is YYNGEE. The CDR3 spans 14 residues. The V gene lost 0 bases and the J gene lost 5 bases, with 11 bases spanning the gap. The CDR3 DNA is TGTGCCAGCAGCGTAGATACCCGGGTAACTGAAGCTTTCTTT. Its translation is CASSVDTRVTEAFF.

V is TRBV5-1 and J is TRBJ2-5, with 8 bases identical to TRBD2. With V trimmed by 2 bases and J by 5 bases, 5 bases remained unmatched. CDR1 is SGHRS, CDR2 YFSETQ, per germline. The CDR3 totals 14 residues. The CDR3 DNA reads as TGCGCCAGCAGCTTCTTCGGGGGGGGCGAGACCCAGTACTTC. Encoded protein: CASSFFGGGETQYF. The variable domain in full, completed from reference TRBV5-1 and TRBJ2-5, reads KAGVTQTPRYLIKTRGQQVTLSCSPISGHRSVSWYQQTPGQGLQFLFEYFSETQRNKGNFPGRFSGRQFSNSRSEMNVSTLELGDSALYLCASSFFGGGETQYFGPGTRLLVL.

The CDR3, as DNA: TGTGCCAGTAGTATAAGCAGGGGGAGTCAGCCCCAGCATTTT. The encoded protein is CASSISRGSQPQHF. V usage is TRBV19 and J usage is TRBJ1-5; 7 bases fit TRBD1. The CDR3 totals 14 residues. The V segment lost 2 bases and the J segment 6 bases; nucleotides outside the gene matches: 4. Germline V gene data show CDR1 as LNHDA and CDR2 as SQIVND (reference sequence).

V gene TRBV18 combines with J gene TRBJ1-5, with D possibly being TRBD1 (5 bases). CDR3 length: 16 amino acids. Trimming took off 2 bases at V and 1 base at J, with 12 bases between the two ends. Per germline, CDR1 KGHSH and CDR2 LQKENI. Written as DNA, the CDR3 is TGTGCCAGCTCACCATCCCCGAGACAGAGCAATCAGCCCCAGCATTTT. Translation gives CASSPSPRQSNQPQHF. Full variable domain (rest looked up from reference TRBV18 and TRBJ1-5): NAGVMQNPRHLVRRRGQEARLRCSPMKGHSHVYWYRQLPEEGLKFMVYLQKENIIDESGMPKERFSAEFPKEGPSILRIQQVVRGDSAAYFCASSPSPRQSNQPQHFGDGTRLSIL.

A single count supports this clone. This chain's CDR3 is CASSFSRTPGISGNTIYF. In nucleotides, the CDR3 is TGTGCCAGCAGCTTCTCGCGCACCCCGGGGATCTCTGGAAACACCATATATTTT. This chain connects TRBV7-6 to TRBJ1-3, with D unresolved. CDR1 and CDR2 (germline): SGHVS, FNYEAQ. Trimming shortened V by 3 bases and J by 0 bases, and 18 bases separated the two germline ends. The CDR3 runs 18 residues.

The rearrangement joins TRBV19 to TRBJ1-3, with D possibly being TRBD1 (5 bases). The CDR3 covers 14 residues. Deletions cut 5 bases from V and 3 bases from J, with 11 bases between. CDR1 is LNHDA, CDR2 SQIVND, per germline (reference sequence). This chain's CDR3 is CASSLSGYGNTIYF. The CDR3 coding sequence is TGTGCCAGTAGTCTTTCAGGGTATGGAAACACCATATATTTT. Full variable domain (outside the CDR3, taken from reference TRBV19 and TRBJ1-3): DGGITQSPKYLFRKEGQNVTLSCEQNLNHDAMYWYRQDPGQGLRLIYYSQIVNDFQKGDIAEGYSVSREKKESFPLTVTSAQKNPTAFYLCASSLSGYGNTIYFGEGSWLTVV.

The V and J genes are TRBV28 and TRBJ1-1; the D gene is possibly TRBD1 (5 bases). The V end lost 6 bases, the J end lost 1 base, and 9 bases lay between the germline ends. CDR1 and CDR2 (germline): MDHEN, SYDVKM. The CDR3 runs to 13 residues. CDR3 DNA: TGTGCCAGCAGGGACACTGAGAACACTGAAGCTTTCTTT. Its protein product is CASRDTENTEAFF.

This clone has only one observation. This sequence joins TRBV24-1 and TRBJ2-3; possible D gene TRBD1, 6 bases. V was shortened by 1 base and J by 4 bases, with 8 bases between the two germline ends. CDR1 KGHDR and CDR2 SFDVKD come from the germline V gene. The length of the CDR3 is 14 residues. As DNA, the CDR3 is TGTGCCACCAGTGATTTCTACAGGGCAGATACGCAGTATTTT. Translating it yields CATSDFYRADTQYF.

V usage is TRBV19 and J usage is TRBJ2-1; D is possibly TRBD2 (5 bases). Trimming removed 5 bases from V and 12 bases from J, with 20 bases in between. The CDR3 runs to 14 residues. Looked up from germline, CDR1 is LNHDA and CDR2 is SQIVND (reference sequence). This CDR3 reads CASSSIDYAWGQFF. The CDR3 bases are TGTGCCAGTAGTTCCATCGACTACGCCTGGGGGCAGTTCTTC.

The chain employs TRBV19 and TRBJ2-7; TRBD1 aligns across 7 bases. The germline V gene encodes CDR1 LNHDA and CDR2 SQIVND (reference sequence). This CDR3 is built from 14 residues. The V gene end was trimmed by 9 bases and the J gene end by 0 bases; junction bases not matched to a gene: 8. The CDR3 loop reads CASGTGVSSYEQYF. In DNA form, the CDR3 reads TGTGCCAGCGGTACAGGGGTGAGCTCCTACGAGCAGTACTTC.

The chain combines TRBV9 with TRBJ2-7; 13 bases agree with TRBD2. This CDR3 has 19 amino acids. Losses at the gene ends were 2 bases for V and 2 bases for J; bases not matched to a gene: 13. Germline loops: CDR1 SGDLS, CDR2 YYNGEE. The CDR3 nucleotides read TGTGCCAGCAGCGTTGGACTAGCGGGAGCCTCCATCCTCCCCTACGAGCAGTACTTC. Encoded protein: CASSVGLAGASILPYEQYF.

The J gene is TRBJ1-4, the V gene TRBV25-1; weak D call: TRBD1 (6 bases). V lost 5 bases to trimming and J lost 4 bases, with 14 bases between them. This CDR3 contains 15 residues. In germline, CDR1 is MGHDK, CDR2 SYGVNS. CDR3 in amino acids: CASSKMDSYNEKLFF. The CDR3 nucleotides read TGTGCCAGCAGTAAAATGGACAGCTATAATGAAAAACTGTTTTTT.

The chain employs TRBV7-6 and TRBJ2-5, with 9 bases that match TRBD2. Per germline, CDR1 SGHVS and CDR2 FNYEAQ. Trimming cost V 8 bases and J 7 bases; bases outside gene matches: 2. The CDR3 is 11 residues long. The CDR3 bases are TGTGCCAGCCGCGGGGGGGCGACCCAGTACTTC. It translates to CASRGGATQYF.

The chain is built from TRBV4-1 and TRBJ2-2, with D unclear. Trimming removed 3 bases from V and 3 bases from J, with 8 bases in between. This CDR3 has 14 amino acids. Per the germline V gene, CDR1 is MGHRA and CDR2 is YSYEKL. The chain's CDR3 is CASSQVGYTGELFF. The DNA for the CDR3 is TGCGCCAGCAGCCAGGTCGGGTACACCGGGGAGCTGTTTTTT.

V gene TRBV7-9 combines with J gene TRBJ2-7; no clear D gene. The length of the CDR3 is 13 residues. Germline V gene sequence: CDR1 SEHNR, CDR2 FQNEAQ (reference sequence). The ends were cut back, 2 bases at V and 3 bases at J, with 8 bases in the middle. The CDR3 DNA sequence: TGTGCCAGCAGCTTATCCAACGGCTACGAGCAGTACTTC. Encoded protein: CASSLSNGYEQYF.

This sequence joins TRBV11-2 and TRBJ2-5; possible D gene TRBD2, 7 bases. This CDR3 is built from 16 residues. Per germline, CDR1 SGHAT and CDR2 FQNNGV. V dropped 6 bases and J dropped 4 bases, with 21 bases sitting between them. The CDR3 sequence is CASRDVRGGKGETQYF. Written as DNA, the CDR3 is TGTGCCAGCAGGGATGTAAGGGGGGGCAAGGGAGAGACCCAGTACTTC. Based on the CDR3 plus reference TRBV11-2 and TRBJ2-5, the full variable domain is EAGVAQSPRYKIIEKRQSVAFWCNPISGHATLYWYQQILGQGPKLLIQFQNNGVVDDSQLPKDRFSAERLKGVDSTLKIQPAKLEDSAVYLCASRDVRGGKGETQYFGPGTRLLVL.

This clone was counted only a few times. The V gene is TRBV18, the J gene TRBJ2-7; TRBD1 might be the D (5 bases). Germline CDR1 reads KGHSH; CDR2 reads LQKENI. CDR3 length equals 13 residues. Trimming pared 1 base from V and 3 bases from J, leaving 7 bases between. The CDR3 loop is CASSPLGLYEQYF. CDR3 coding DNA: TGTGCCAGCTCACCACTGGGGCTCTACGAGCAGTACTTC.

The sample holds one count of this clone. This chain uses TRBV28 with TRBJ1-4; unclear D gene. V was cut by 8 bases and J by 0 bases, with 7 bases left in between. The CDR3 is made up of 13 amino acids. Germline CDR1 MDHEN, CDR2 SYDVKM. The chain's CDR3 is CASREATNEKLFF. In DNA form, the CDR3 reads TGTGCCAGCCGGGAGGCAACTAATGAAAAACTGTTTTTT.

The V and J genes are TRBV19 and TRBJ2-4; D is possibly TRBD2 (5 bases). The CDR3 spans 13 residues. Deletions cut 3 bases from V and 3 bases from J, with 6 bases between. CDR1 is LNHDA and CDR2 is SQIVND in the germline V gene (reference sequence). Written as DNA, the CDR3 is TGTGCCAGTAGTATCCGGGGCAAAAACATTCAGTACTTC. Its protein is CASSIRGKNIQYF.

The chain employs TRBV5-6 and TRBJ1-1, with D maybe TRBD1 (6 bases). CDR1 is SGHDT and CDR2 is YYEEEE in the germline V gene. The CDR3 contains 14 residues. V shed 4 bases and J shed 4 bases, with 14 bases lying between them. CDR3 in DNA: TGTGCCAGCAGCCCGACAGGTTCGATCACTGAAGCTTTCTTT. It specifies CASSPTGSITEAFF.

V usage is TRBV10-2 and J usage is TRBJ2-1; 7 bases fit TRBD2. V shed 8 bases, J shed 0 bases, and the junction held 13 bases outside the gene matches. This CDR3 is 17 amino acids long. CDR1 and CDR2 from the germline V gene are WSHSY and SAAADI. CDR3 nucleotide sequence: TGCGCCAGCCTGACTAGCAGCGGGGATAGCTCCTACAATGAGCAGTTCTTC. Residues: CASLTSSGDSSYNEQFF.

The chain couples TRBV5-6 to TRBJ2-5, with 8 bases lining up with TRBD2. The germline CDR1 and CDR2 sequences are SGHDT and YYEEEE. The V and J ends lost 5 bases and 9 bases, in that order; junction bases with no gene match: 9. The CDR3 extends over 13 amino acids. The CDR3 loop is CASSFSGVRAQYF. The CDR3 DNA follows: TGTGCCAGCAGTTTTAGCGGGGTCAGGGCCCAGTACTTC. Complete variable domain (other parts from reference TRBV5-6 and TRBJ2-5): DAGVTQSPTHLIKTRGQQVTLRCSPKSGHDTVSWYQQALGQGPQFIFQYYEEEERQRGNFPDRFSGHQFPNYSSELNVNALLLGDSALYLCASSFSGVRAQYFGPGTRLLVL.

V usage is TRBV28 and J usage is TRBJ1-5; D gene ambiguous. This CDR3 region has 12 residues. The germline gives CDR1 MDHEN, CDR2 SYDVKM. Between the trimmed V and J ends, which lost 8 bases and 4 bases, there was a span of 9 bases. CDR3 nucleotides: TGTGCCAGCCGCCAGGCTAATCAGCCCCAGCATTTT. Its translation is CASRQANQPQHF.

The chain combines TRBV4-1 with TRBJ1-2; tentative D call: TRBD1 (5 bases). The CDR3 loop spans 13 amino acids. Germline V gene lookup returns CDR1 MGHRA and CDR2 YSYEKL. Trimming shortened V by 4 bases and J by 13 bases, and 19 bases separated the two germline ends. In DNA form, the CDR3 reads TGCGCCAGCAGCCCGCACGACAGTACGTATCGCACCTTC. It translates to CASSPHDSTYRTF.

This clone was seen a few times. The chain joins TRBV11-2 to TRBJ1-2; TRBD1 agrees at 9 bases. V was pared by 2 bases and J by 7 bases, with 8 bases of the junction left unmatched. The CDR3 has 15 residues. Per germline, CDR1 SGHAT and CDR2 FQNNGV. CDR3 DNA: TGTGCCAGCAGCTTACGATCGGGACAGGGTATTGGCTACACCTTC. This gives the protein CASSLRSGQGIGYTF.

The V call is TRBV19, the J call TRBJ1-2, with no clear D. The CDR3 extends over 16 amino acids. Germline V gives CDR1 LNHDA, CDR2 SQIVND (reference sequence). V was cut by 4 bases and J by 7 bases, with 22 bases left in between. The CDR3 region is CASSTKSPNNSGGYTF. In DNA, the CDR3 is TGTGCCAGTAGTACAAAATCGCCGAACAACAGCGGTGGCTACACCTTC.